This TCR beta chain was identified during a study of cytomegalovirus exposure and HLA in healthy donors. Researchers ran the PCR with 60 Vbeta and 13 Jbeta primers. Some clones are missing from TCRdb's copy, which holds only in-frame ones; the method was immunoSEQ multiplex PCR. The data hold roughly 120,000 clones, with about 70% observed a single time. Germline V gives CDR1 SQVTM, CDR2 ANQGSEA. This CDR3 spans 16 amino acids. General observations from the study: The analysis excluded some indistinguishable V segments, including TRBV6-2 and TRBV6-3.

This clone was picked up a small number of times. Its antigen remains unknown. The TCR originated in a man aged 25 to 40 in good health and CMV-seropositive. Sequencing used PBMCs. The genes are TRBV29-1 and TRBJ2-5, with 8 positions matching TRBD1. The J call is uncertain, as TRBJ2-7 better fits the DNA end. CDR3 in amino acids: CSVVLRTGYIGYEQYF. The DNA for the CDR3 is TGCAGCGTTGTTTTGAGGACAGGGTACATTGGATACGAGCAGTACTTC.